This is a list of T cell receptor beta chains from one sample in a study of T cell responses to AZD1222 COVID-19 vaccine. Produced via immunoSEQ multiplex PCR; TCRdb's table is partial and in-frame only. The sample has about 140,000 clones, more than 85% seen once; the top ten hold more than 0.8%. Sequencing used peripheral blood, obtained on day 0 of MenACWY control vaccination. Every receptor here comes from an adult in good health. Each CDR3 is given with its conserved first and last residue. A D gene is named only where the DNA matches it firmly. The size entry is marked missing in some rows and otherwise reads once, few, many or a size class.

clone size: -
J gene: TRBJ2-7
V gene: TRBV3-1/TRBV3-2
D gene: TRBD2
CDR3 DNA: TGTGCCAGCAGCCAAGAGGGTCTAGCGGGTACCTACGAGCAGTACTTC
CDR3 protein: CASSQEGLAGTYEQYF

clone size: -
J gene: TRBJ2-3
V gene: TRBV7-2
D gene: -
CDR3 DNA: TGTGCCAGCAGCTTAGGGGCAGGGACCGGAGATACGCAGTATTTT
CDR3 protein: CASSLGAGTGDTQYF

clone size: -
J gene: TRBJ1-2
V gene: TRBV28
D gene: -
CDR3 DNA: TGTGCCAGCAGCTCCGTAACGCGGCATGGCTACACCTTC
CDR3 protein: CASSSVTRHGYTF

clone size: -
J gene: TRBJ2-1
V gene: TRBV11-2
D gene: TRBD2
CDR3 DNA: TGTGCCAGCAGACCTTTACTAGCGGGGAATGAGCAGTTCTTC
CDR3 protein: CASRPLLAGNEQFF

clone size: -
J gene: TRBJ1-1
V gene: TRBV7-9
D gene: TRBD1
CDR3 DNA: TGTGCCAGCAGCCCCTCCGCCGGGACAGGGGTGAACACTGAAGCTTTCTTT
CDR3 protein: CASSPSAGTGVNTEAFF

clone size: -
J gene: TRBJ1-4
V gene: TRBV23-1
D gene: TRBD1
CDR3 DNA: TGCGCCAGCAGTCAAGGACAGGGGTTAGAGGATGAAAAACTGTTTTTT
CDR3 protein: CASSQGQGLEDEKLFF

clone size: -
J gene: TRBJ2-3
V gene: TRBV5-6
D gene: -
CDR3 DNA: TGTGCCAGCAGCCCCGGGCCAAGCACAGATACGCAGTATTTT
CDR3 protein: CASSPGPSTDTQYF

clone size: once
J gene: TRBJ2-3
V gene: TRBV7-6
D gene: TRBD2
CDR3 DNA: TGTGCCAGCAGCGCGGTCCAGCGGGGGGCCACAGATACGCAGTATTTT
CDR3 protein: CASSAVQRGATDTQYF

clone size: -
J gene: TRBJ2-2
V gene: TRBV15
D gene: -
CDR3 DNA: TGTGCCACCAGCACCGGGGGAGGTACCGGGGAGCTGTTTTTT
CDR3 protein: CATSTGGGTGELFF

clone size: -
J gene: TRBJ1-1
V gene: TRBV20-1
D gene: -
CDR3 DNA: TGCAGTGCTAGTCCAAGGCAGGGGAACACTGAAGCTTTCTTT
CDR3 protein: CSASPRQGNTEAFF

clone size: -
J gene: TRBJ2-1
V gene: TRBV7-2
D gene: TRBD1
CDR3 DNA: TGTGCCAGCAGCCCTCCGGGGACAGGGGGTACAAATGAGCAGTTCTTC
CDR3 protein: CASSPPGTGGTNEQFF

clone size: -
J gene: TRBJ2-7
V gene: TRBV29-1
D gene: -
CDR3 DNA: TGCAGCGTTGAAGAGGGAAGCTACGAGCAGTACTTC
CDR3 protein: CSVEEGSYEQYF